One and the same sample provided the 8 T cell receptor beta chains below, sequenced in a study of technical replicates of blood from a handful of donors. The table came from immunoSEQ multiplex PCR; TCRdb's copy has only in-frame clones and leaves some out. The sample yields 80,000 or so clones, around 94% seen once. Sequencing used T cells isolated from PBMCs. Receptors were obtained from a human donor in good health.

The chain links TRBV27 to TRBJ1-1; D is perhaps TRBD1 (6 bases). The CDR3 loop spans 16 amino acids. CDR1 MNHEY and CDR2 SMNVEV come from the germline V gene (reference sequence). The V and J ends lost 4 bases and 1 base respectively, with 16 bases between them. The CDR3 region is CASSSRTVFRNTEAFF. In DNA, the CDR3 is TGTGCCAGCAGTTCCCGGACAGTGTTTAGGAACACTGAAGCTTTCTTT.

This sequence joins TRBV7-8 and TRBJ2-7; 8 nucleotides match TRBD2. This CDR3 spans 14 amino acids. V lost 0 bases to trimming and J lost 3 bases; unmatched junction nucleotides: 1. Germline CDR1 is SGHVS and CDR2 is FQNEAQ. DNA for the CDR3: TGTGCCAGCAGCTTAGCCGGGACTAGCTACGAGCAGTACTTC. Amino acid sequence: CASSLAGTSYEQYF. Drawing the rest from reference TRBV7-8 and TRBJ2-7, the complete variable domain is GAGVSQSPRYKVAKRGQDVALRCDPISGHVSLFWYQQALGQGPEFLTYFQNEAQLDKSGLPSDRFFAERPEGSVSTLKIQRTQQEDSAVYLCASSLAGTSYEQYFGPGTRLTVT.

This chain joins TRBV15 and TRBJ1-5; D is unresolved. This CDR3 is built from 14 residues. The germline gives CDR1 LNHNV, CDR2 YYDKDF (reference sequence). Trimming shortened V by 3 bases and J by 3 bases, and 9 bases separated the two germline ends. CDR3 coding DNA: TGTGCCACCAGCAGGGTGGGCCCCAATCAGCCCCAGCATTTT. This encodes CATSRVGPNQPQHF.

The chain combines TRBV28 with TRBJ1-1, with 9 bases fitting TRBD1. The CDR3 has 16 amino acids. The V gene end was trimmed by 3 bases and the J gene end by 11 bases; junction bases not matched to a gene: 16. CDR1 MDHEN and CDR2 SYDVKM come from the germline V gene. CDR3 sequence: CASSFAGGQGSSLAFF. The CDR3 DNA reads TGTGCCAGCAGTTTCGCCGGGGGACAGGGCAGTTCGTTGGCTTTCTTT.

The chain joins TRBV19 to TRBJ2-2; a weak D match, TRBD2 (6 bases). CDR1 LNHDA and CDR2 SQIVND come from the germline V gene (reference sequence). This CDR3 spans 13 amino acids. V lost 9 bases and J lost 1, with 9 bases in between. Written as DNA, the CDR3 is TGTGCCAGGCGGGACGGGAACACCGGGGAGCTGTTTTTT. Translation gives CARRDGNTGELFF.

This chain joins TRBV6-5 and TRBJ2-1; the D gene is possibly TRBD2 (7 bases). The CDR3 is made up of 13 amino acids. V lost 2 bases and J 9 bases, leaving 11 bases between the germline ends. In germline, CDR1 is MNHEY, CDR2 SVGAGI. The CDR3 loop is CASSYGEGGEQFF. The CDR3 region has the DNA TGTGCCAGCAGTTACGGGGAGGGGGGTGAGCAGTTCTTC.

This rearrangement joins TRBV29-1 to TRBJ1-2, with 12 nucleotides matching TRBD1. Germline loops: CDR1 SQVTM, CDR2 ANQGSEA. The CDR3 contains 14 residues. Trimming at V came to 5 bases and at J to 6 bases, leaving 7 bases not matched to a gene. The CDR3 loop reads CSVPGQGARNGYTF. CDR3 sequence (DNA): TGCAGCGTTCCGGGACAGGGGGCGCGGAATGGCTACACCTTC.

The chain recombines TRBV5-4 with TRBJ1-1; the D is unclear. V was trimmed by 4 bases and J by 2 bases, leaving 9 bases between them. The CDR3 is made up of 13 amino acids. Looked up from germline, CDR1 is SGHNT and CDR2 is YYREEE (reference sequence). The CDR3 here is CASSLTGNTEAFF. CDR3 DNA: TGTGCCAGCAGCCTGACGGGTAACACTGAAGCTTTCTTT.